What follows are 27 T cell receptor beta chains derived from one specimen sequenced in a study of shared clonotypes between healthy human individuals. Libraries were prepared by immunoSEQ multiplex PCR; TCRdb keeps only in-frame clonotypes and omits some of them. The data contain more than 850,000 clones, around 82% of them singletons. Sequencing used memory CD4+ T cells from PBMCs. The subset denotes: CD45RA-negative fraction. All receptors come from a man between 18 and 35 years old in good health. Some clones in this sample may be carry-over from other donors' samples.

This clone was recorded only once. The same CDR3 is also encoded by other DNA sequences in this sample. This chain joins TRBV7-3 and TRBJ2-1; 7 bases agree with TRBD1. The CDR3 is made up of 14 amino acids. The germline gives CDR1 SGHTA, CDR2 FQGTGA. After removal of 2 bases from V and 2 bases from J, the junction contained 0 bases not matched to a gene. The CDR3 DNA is TGTGCCAGCAGCTTAGGACAGGCCTACAATGAGCAGTTCTTC. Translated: CASSLGQAYNEQFF.

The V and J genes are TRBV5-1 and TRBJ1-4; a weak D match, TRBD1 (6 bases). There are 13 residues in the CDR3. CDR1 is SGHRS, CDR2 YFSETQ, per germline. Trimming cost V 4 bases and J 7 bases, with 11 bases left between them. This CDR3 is CASSPEQGEKLFF. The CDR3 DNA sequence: TGCGCCAGCAGCCCCGAACAGGGTGAAAAACTGTTTTTT.

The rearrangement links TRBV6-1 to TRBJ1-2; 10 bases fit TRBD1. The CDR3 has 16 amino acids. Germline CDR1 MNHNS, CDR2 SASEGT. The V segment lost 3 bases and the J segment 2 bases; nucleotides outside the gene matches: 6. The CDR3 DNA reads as TGTGCCAGCAGTGATCCACCGGGACAGGGGAACTATGGCTACACCTTC. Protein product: CASSDPPGQGNYGYTF.

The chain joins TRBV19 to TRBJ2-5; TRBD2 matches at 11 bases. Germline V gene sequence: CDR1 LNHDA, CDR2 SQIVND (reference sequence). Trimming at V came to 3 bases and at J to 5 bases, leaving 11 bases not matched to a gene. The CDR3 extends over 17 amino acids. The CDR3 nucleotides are TGTGCCAGTAGTATTGGGGTTAGCGGGAGGGCCTACGAGACCCAGTACTTC. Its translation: CASSIGVSGRAYETQYF.

DNA of the CDR3: TGTGCCAGCTCACCAGTCGGCTACTACGAGCAGTACTTC. As protein: CASSPVGYYEQYF. The chain joins TRBV18 to TRBJ2-7; D ambiguous. The CDR3 loop spans 13 amino acids. The V and J ends lost 2 bases and 3 bases respectively, with 8 bases between them. CDR1 is KGHSH, CDR2 LQKENI, per germline.

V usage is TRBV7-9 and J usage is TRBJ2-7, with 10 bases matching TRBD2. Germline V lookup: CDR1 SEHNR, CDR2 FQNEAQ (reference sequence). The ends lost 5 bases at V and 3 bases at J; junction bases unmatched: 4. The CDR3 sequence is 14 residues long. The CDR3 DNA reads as TGTGCCAGCAGCCGGACTAGCGGTAGCTACGAGCAGTACTTC. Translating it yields CASSRTSGSYEQYF.

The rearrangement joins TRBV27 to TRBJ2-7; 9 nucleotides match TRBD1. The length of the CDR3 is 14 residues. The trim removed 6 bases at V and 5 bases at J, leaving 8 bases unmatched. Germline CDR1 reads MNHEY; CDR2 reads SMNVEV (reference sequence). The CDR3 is CASSPGTGRHEQYF. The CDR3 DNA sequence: TGTGCCAGCAGCCCCGGGACAGGGCGCCACGAGCAGTACTTC.

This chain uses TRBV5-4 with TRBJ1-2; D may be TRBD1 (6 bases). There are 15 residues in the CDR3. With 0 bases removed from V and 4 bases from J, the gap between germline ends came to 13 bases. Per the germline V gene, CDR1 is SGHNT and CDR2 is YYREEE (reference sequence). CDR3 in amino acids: CASSLAGGAAYGYTF. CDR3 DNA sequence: TGTGCCAGCAGCTTGGCCGGGGGGGCGGCCTATGGCTACACCTTC.

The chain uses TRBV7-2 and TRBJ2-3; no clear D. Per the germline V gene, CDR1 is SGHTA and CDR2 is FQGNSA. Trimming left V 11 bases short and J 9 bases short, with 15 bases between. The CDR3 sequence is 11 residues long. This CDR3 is CASSTTGTQYF. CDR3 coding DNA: TGTGCCTCGAGCACGACTGGGACGCAGTATTTT.

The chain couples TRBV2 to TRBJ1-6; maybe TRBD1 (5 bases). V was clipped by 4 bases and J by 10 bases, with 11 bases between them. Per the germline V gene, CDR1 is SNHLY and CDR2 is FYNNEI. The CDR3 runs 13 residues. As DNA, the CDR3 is TGTGCCAGCAGTGGAACAGGACGGTCACCCCTCCACTTT. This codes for CASSGTGRSPLHF.

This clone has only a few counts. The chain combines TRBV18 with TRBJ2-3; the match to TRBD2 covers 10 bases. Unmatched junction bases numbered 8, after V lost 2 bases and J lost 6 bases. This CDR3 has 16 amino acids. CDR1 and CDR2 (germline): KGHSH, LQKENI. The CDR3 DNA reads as TGTGCCAGCTCACCAGGAAGCGGGAGGGCCTGGGATACGCAGTATTTT. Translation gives CASSPGSGRAWDTQYF. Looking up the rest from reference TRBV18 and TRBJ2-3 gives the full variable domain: NAGVMQNPRHLVRRRGQEARLRCSPMKGHSHVYWYRQLPEEGLKFMVYLQKENIIDESGMPKERFSAEFPKEGPSILRIQQVVRGDSAAYFCASSPGSGRAWDTQYFGPGTRLTVL.

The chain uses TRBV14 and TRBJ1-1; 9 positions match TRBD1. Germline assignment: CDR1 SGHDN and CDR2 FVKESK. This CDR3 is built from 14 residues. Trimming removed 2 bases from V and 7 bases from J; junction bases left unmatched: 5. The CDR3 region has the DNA TGTGCCAGCAGCCAAACAGGGGGCAAAGATGAAGCTTTCTTT. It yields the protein CASSQTGGKDEAFF.

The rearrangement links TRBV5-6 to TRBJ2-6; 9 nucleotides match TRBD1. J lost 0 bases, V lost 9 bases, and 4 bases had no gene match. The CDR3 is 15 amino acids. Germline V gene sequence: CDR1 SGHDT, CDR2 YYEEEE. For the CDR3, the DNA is TGTGCCATGGGACAGGGCCCCTCTGGGGCCAACGTCCTGACTTTC. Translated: CAMGQGPSGANVLTF.

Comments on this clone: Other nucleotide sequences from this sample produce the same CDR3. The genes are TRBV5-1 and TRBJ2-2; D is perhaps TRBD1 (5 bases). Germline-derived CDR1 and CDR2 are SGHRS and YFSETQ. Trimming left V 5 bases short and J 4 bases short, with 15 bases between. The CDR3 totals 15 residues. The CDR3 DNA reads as TGCGCCAGCAGTCTTCCCCAAGGGGCCACCGGGGAGCTGTTTTTT. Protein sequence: CASSLPQGATGELFF.

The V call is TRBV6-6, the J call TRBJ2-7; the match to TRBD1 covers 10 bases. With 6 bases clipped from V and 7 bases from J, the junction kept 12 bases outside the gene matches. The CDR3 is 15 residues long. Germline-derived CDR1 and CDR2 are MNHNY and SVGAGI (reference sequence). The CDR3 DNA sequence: TGTGCCAGCAGCCAGCGCAGGACAGGGGGAGATGAGCAGTACTTC. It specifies CASSQRRTGGDEQYF.

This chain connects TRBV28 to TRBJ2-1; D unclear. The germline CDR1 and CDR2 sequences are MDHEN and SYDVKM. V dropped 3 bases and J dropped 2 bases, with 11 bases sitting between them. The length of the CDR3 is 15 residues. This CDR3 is CASSLTDGAYNEQFF. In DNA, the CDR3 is TGTGCCAGCAGTTTGACCGATGGGGCCTACAATGAGCAGTTCTTC.

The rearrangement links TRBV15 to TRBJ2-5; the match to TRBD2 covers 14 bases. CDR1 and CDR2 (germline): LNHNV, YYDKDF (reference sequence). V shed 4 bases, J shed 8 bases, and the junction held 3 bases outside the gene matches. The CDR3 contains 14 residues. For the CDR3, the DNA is TGTGCCACCAGCAAAGGGACTAGCGGGAGTACCCAGTACTTC. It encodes CATSKGTSGSTQYF. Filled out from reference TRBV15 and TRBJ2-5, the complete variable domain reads DAMVIQNPRYQVTQFGKPVTLSCSQTLNHNVMYWYQQKSSQAPKLLFHYYDKDFNNEADTPDNFQSRRPNTSFCFLDIRSPGLGDTAMYLCATSKGTSGSTQYFGPGTRLLVL.

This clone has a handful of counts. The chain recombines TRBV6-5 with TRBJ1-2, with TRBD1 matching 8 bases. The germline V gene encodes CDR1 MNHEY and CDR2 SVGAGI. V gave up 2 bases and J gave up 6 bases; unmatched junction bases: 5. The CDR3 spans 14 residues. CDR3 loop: CASSYGTGSDGYTF. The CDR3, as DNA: TGTGCCAGCAGTTACGGGACAGGTAGTGATGGCTACACCTTC.

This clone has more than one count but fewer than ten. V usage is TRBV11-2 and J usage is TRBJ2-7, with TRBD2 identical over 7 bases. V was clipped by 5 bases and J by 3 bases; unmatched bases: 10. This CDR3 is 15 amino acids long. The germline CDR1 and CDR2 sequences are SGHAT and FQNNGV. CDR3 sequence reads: CASSTPRGGDYEQYF. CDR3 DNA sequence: TGTGCCAGCAGCACCCCCCGGGGAGGGGACTACGAGCAGTACTTC.

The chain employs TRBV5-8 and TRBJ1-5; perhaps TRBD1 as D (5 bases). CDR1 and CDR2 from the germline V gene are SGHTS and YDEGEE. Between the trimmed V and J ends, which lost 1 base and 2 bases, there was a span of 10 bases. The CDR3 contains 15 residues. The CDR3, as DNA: TGTGCCAGCAGCTTGCAGGGTGGCGGCAATCAGCCCCAGCATTTT. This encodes CASSLQGGGNQPQHF.

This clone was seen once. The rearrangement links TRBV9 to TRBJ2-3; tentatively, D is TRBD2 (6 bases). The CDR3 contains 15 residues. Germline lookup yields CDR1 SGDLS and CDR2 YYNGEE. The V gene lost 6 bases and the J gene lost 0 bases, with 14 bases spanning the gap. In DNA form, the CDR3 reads TGTGCCAGCATGCGCTCGGGGACTAGCACAGATACGCAGTATTTT. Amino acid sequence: CASMRSGTSTDTQYF.

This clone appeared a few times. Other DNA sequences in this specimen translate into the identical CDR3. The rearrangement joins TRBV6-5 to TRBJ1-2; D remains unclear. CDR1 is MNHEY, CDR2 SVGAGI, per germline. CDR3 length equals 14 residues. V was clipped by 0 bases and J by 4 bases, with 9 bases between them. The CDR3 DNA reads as TGTGCCAGCAGTTACTCCGGCCAAGGCTATGGCTACACCTTC. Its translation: CASSYSGQGYGYTF.

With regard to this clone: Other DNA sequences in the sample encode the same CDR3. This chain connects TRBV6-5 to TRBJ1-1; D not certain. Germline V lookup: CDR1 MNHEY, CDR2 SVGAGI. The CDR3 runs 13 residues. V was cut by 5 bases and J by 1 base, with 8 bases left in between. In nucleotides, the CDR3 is TGTGCCAGCAGTGACCGGGGGAACACTGAAGCTTTCTTT. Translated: CASSDRGNTEAFF.

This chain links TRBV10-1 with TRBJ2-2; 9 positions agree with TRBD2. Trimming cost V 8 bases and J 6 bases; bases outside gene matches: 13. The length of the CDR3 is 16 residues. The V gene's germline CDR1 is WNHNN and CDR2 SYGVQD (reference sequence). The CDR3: CASSRAGGPLAGELFF. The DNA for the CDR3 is TGCGCCAGCTCACGGGCGGGAGGGCCATTGGCCGGGGAGCTGTTTTTT.

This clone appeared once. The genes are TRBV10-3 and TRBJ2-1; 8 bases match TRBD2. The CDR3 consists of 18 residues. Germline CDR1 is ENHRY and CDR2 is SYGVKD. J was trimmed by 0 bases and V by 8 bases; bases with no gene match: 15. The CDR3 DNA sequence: TGTGCCATCGGTCGGAGGACGGGACTAGGTCACTCCTACAATGAGCAGTTCTTC. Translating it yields CAIGRRTGLGHSYNEQFF.

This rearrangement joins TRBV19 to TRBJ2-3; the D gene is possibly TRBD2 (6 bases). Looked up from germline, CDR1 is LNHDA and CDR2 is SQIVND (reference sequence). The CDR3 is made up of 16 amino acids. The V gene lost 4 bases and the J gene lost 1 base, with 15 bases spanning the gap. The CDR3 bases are TGTGCCAGTAGTACGGGGACTTCCCTGGGCACAGATACGCAGTATTTT. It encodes CASSTGTSLGTDTQYF.

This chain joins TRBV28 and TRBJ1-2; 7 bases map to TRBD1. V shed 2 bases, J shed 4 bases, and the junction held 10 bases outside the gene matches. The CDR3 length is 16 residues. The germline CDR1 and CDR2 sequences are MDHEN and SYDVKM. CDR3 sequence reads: CASSLPGRQGLYGYTF. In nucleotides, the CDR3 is TGTGCCAGCAGTTTACCCGGCAGACAGGGACTCTATGGCTACACCTTC.